This T cell receptor (beta chain) was obtained from a study of blood T cell repertoires in COVID-19. Turning to the study itself: The analysed material was cDNA or gDNA that came from T cells, B-cell-depleted T cells, or PBMCs.

Profiled with immunoSEQ multiplex PCR; TCRdb holds only in-frame clones, not every one. The data hold almost 200,000 clones, with about 85% observed a single time. Deletions cut 4 bases from V and 4 bases from J, with 11 bases between. The CDR3 runs to 15 residues. In germline, CDR1 is MNHEY, CDR2 SVGAGI. The Seattle patients, enrolled during active infection, were followed longitudinally. The chain uses TRBV6-5 and TRBJ2-6, with D possibly TRBD1 on 6 matching bases. The TCR comes from a man in his 60s with COVID-19, enrolled during active disease. The sequenced sample consisted of peripheral blood. For the CDR3, the DNA is TGTGCCAGCAGTTTATACAGGGTCGGGGCCAACGTCCTGACTTTC. Protein product: CASSLYRVGANVLTF.